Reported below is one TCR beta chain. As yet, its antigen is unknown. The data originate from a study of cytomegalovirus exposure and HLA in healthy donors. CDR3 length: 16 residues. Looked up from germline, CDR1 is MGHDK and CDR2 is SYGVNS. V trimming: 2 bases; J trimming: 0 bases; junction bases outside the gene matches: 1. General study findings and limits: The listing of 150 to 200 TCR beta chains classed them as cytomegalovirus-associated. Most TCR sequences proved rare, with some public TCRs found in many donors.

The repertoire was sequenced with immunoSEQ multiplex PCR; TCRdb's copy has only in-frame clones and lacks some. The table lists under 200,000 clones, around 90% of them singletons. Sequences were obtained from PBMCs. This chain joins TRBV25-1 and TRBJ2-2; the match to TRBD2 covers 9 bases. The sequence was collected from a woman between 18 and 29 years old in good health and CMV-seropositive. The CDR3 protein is CASSEPSGANTGELFF. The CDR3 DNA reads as TGTGCCAGCAGTGAACCTAGCGGGGCGAACACCGGGGAGCTGTTTTTT.